This T cell receptor beta chain was identified in a study of blood T cell repertoires in COVID-19. Study information: Researchers got acute and convalescent COVID-19 samples from the United States, Italy and Spain. T cells, B-cell-depleted T cells, or PBMCs provided the cDNA or gDNA that served as material.

The CDR3 sequence is 17 residues long. Trimming left V 1 base short and J 1 base short, with 16 bases between. Looked up from germline, CDR1 is MGHRA and CDR2 is YSYEKL. In the authors' methods: Estimation of nucleated cell counts relied on the amplification of reference gene primers. Sequencing used immunoSEQ multiplex PCR; TCRdb keeps in-frame clones, though not all of them. Clonal size and the V and J genes are those of that table, whereas D and trimming came from the DNA. The table shows about 140,000 clones, with about 81% occurring only once. The source material was peripheral blood. The J gene is TRBJ2-5, the V gene TRBV4-1; perhaps TRBD2 as D (6 bases). The clonotype was recovered from a woman over 75 with acute or convalescent COVID-19. The CDR3 DNA sequence: TGCGCCAGCAGCCAAGGACTCATAGCGGCTTCCCAAGAGACCCAGTACTTC. It specifies CASSQGLIAASQETQYF.